Listed below are T cell receptor beta chains from one sample, sequenced in a study of OX40 agonist ivuxolimab in advanced cancers. Assay used: immunoSEQ multiplex PCR; TCRdb lists only in-frame clones, some missing. Of about 99,000 clones listed, around 95% are singletons. Sequencing used CD4+ or CD8+ T cells sorted from blood, obtained in a trial of the OX40 agonist ivuxolimab. These receptors all come from an adult with an advanced solid tumor such as melanoma, head and neck, liver or kidney cancer. The CDR3 runs from the conserved cysteine through the conserved F or W. The D gene is left open where the match is weak. A clone size is listed for some rows: how often the clone was seen (once, few, many), or a class if it is expanded.

v_call	d_call	j_call	clone_size	cdr3_nt	cdr3_aa
TRBV7-8	TRBD2	TRBJ2-3	-	TGTGCCAGCAGCCGGAGGACTAGCGGCCCTACGGGCAAAGATACGCAGTATTTT	CASSRRTSGPTGKDTQYF
TRBV5-1	-	TRBJ2-5	-	TGCGCCAGCAGCGGCGGGACACCCTTTGAGGGGACCCAGTACTTC	CASSGGTPFEGTQYF
TRBV7-9	-	TRBJ1-3	-	TGTGCCAGCAGTCTCGTCGACGGGACTGGAAACACCATATATTTT	CASSLVDGTGNTIYF
TRBV19	TRBD1	TRBJ1-1	-	TGTGCCAGTAGTATAGCCCGAGGGACAGGGAAACTTAACACTGAAGCTTTCTTT	CASSIARGTGKLNTEAFF
TRBV19	-	TRBJ1-1	-	TGTGCCAGTAGTATCTGGGGGCCCGAAAACACTGAAGCTTTCTTT	CASSIWGPENTEAFF
TRBV5-1	TRBD1	TRBJ2-5	-	TGCGCCAGCAGCCAAGACAGGGCCCAACCTCAATACCAAGAGACCCAGTACTTC	CASSQDRAQPQYQETQYF
TRBV19	-	TRBJ2-1	once	TGTGCCAGTAGTATGGGCAGGGGCTATGAGCAGTTCTTC	CASSMGRGYEQFF
TRBV4-1	-	TRBJ2-1	-	TGCGCCAGCAGCCAAGAAGTCACCCTGTCCTACAATGAGCAGTTCTTC	CASSQEVTLSYNEQFF
TRBV5-5	TRBD2	TRBJ2-7	-	TGTGCCAGCAGCTTGGAACTAGCGGTGTACGAGCAGTACTTC	CASSLELAVYEQYF
TRBV7-3	-	TRBJ1-1	-	TGTGCCAGCAGCGAGGGACCTATGAACACTGAAGCTTTCTTT	CASSEGPMNTEAFF
TRBV4-1	-	TRBJ1-2	-	TGCGCCAGCAGCCTCGGGGGTGGCTACACCTTC	CASSLGGGYTF
TRBV19	-	TRBJ2-1	once	TGTGCCAGTACGCCCGGGTCCTACTACAATGAGCAGTTCTTC	CASTPGSYYNEQFF
TRBV11-2	TRBD2	TRBJ2-7	once	TGTGCCAGCAGCTTAGAAGGACTAGTTGGGGAGCAGTACTTC	CASSLEGLVGEQYF
TRBV2	-	TRBJ2-7	-	TGTGCCAGCCAGGACGGACTAAGCGAGCAGTACTTC	CASQDGLSEQYF
TRBV4-3	TRBD1	TRBJ1-5	few	TGCGCCAGCAGCCAGGGGACAGGAACGCGACAGCCCCAGCATTTT	CASSQGTGTRQPQHF
TRBV7-9	TRBD1	TRBJ2-1	-	TGTGCCAGCAGTTTGGGACAGGGGTCCCTACTACGCTACAATGAGCAGTTCTTC	CASSLGQGSLLRYNEQFF
TRBV4-3	-	TRBJ1-4	-	TGCGCCAGCAGCCAAGATGAGGGGTTCATTGAAAAACTGTTTTTT	CASSQDEGFIEKLFF
TRBV7-9	TRBD2	TRBJ2-5	-	TGTGCCAGCAGCTTAGACGGGGGGGCCCAGTACTTC	CASSLDGGAQYF
TRBV27	-	TRBJ1-5	-	TGTGCCAGCAGTAAGGACAGAGACAATCAGCCCCAGCATTTT	CASSKDRDNQPQHF
TRBV4-1	-	TRBJ2-3	-	TGCGCCAGCAGCCAAAGAAAGGCTATCACAGATACGCAGTATTTT	CASSQRKAITDTQYF
TRBV6-1	-	TRBJ2-2	-	TGTGCCAGCAGTGAAGGAGCCGGGGAGCTGTTTTTT	CASSEGAGELFF
TRBV6-4	-	TRBJ2-3	-	TGTGCCAGCAGTGACTCGCTAGCGCCCACAGATACGCAGTATTTT	CASSDSLAPTDTQYF
TRBV5-6	-	TRBJ1-5	-	TGTGCCAGCAGCTGGGGGACAAAGGGTCAGCCCCAGCATTTT	CASSWGTKGQPQHF
TRBV5-1	TRBD2	TRBJ2-7	once	TGCGCCAGCAGCCCAACCCGACTAGCGGTTATCTACGAGCAGTACTTC	CASSPTRLAVIYEQYF
TRBV5-6	-	TRBJ2-5	-	TGTGCCAGCAGCTTGGAGACAATCGGGGAGACCCAGTACTTC	CASSLETIGETQYF
TRBV28	-	TRBJ2-7	-	TGTGCCAGCAGTTTTTTATCCGGGACAAGTGAGTCCTACGAGCAGTACTTC	CASSFLSGTSESYEQYF
TRBV5-1	-	TRBJ2-1	-	TGCGCCAGCAGCTCAGAGGACGGATCCTACAATGAGCAGTTCTTC	CASSSEDGSYNEQFF
TRBV7-7	TRBD2	TRBJ2-1	-	TGTGCCAGCAGCCCGATGTTAGCGGGACACAATGAGCAGTTCTTC	CASSPMLAGHNEQFF
TRBV14	-	TRBJ2-1	-	TGTGCCAGCAGCCTCCGCTTGTTGTACAATGAGCAGTTCTTC	CASSLRLLYNEQFF
TRBV7-8	-	TRBJ1-2	-	TGTGCCAGCAGCGAAGGGACCCTCTATGGCTACACCTTC	CASSEGTLYGYTF
TRBV2	TRBD2	TRBJ2-1	-	TGTGCCAGCATACCCGGGCCCCTAGCGGGAGCCTACTACAATGAGCAGTTCTTC	CASIPGPLAGAYYNEQFF
TRBV19	-	TRBJ1-5	-	TGTGCCAGTAGTATAGACCTCGGGAGCCAGCCCCAGCATTTT	CASSIDLGSQPQHF
TRBV7-9	TRBD1	TRBJ1-4	-	TGTGCCAGCAGCCCAAACAGGGGAGCTAATGAAAAACTGTTTTTT	CASSPNRGANEKLFF
TRBV6-1	TRBD2	TRBJ2-5	-	TGTGCCAGCAGTGAAGGGGGGGTAGCGGGAGAAGAGACCCAGTACTTC	CASSEGGVAGEETQYF
TRBV28	TRBD1	TRBJ2-2	-	TGTGCCAGCAGTTCGGGACAGGGATACACCGGGGAGCTGTTTTTT	CASSSGQGYTGELFF
TRBV7-9	-	TRBJ2-2	-	TGTGCCAGCAGCTATGGGAGGAACACCGGGGAGCTGTTTTTT	CASSYGRNTGELFF
TRBV28	TRBD1	TRBJ2-7	-	TGTGCCAGCAGTTTTGGGACAGGGGGCTACGAGCAGTACTTC	CASSFGTGGYEQYF
TRBV5-4	-	TRBJ2-3	-	TGTGCCAGCAGCTGGGAAGATACGCAGTATTTT	CASSWEDTQYF
TRBV6-5	TRBD2	TRBJ2-1	-	TGTGCCAGCAGCCACGAGCGGGAGAGTAATGAGCAGTTCTTC	CASSHERESNEQFF
TRBV5-4	-	TRBJ2-3	-	TGTGCCAGCAGCTTGACGGACACAGATACGCAGTATTTT	CASSLTDTDTQYF
TRBV11-2	TRBD1	TRBJ1-2	-	TGTGCCAGCACCGGGACAGGGGTTGGCTACACCTTC	CASTGTGVGYTF
TRBV28	-	TRBJ2-2	once	TGTGCCAGCAGCCCCCCGTCTTCCCTCACCGGGGAGCTGTTTTTT	CASSPPSSLTGELFF
TRBV25-1	TRBD2	TRBJ2-3	-	TGTGCCAGCAGCGGGGGGGTGCAGTATTTT	CASSGGVQYF
TRBV6-5	-	TRBJ1-2	-	TGTGCCAGCAGCCCCAAGGGGCATGGCTACACCTTC	CASSPKGHGYTF
TRBV6-1	-	TRBJ2-7	-	TGTGCCAGCAGTGAAGGGCTGGTGACCTACGAGCAGTACTTC	CASSEGLVTYEQYF
TRBV9	-	TRBJ1-2	-	TGTGCCAGCTGGGGGATAGCCCCTAACTATGGCTACACCTTC	CASWGIAPNYGYTF
TRBV19	TRBD1	TRBJ1-1	-	TGTGCCAGTAGTATTTGGACAGGGGACACTGAAGCTTTCTTT	CASSIWTGDTEAFF
TRBV28	-	TRBJ2-7	-	TGTGCCAGCAGTTTAATGGGACGGCTTTACGAGCAGTACTTC	CASSLMGRLYEQYF
TRBV9	TRBD2	TRBJ2-7	once	TGTGCCAGCAGCGCCGGACTAGCGGGGGTTTCCTACGAGCAGTACTTC	CASSAGLAGVSYEQYF
TRBV6-5	-	TRBJ2-1	-	TGTGCCAGCAGTTACGGTCCGATTAATGAGCAGTTCTTC	CASSYGPINEQFF
TRBV27	-	TRBJ1-1	-	TGTGCCAGCAGTTTATCGCGGGGACTTAGGTTCACTGAAGCTTTCTTT	CASSLSRGLRFTEAFF
TRBV7-6	-	TRBJ1-6	-	TGTGCCAGCAGCCTAGGGGGACCCGGTAATTCACCCCTCCACTTT	CASSLGGPGNSPLHF
TRBV30	TRBD2	TRBJ2-2	-	TGTGCCTGGAGTGTACTAGCGGGGGGGCGAAACACCGGGGAGCTGTTTTTT	CAWSVLAGGRNTGELFF
TRBV9	-	TRBJ1-4	-	TGTGCCAGCAGCACGGGACGGGGGATTGGAGAAAAACTGTTTTTT	CASSTGRGIGEKLFF
TRBV7-3	-	TRBJ2-7	once	TGTGCCAGCAGTCCAGCCCACACCTACGAGCAGTACTTC	CASSPAHTYEQYF
TRBV19	-	TRBJ2-7	-	TGTGCCAGTAGTATAGGGGACGGTGGGTTCTACGAGCAGTACTTC	CASSIGDGGFYEQYF
TRBV7-9	TRBD2	TRBJ2-5	-	TGTGCCAGCAACCCTAGCGGACAAGAGACCCAGTACTTC	CASNPSGQETQYF
TRBV5-4	-	TRBJ2-3	-	TGTGCCAGCAGATCCTGGGGGGAAGATACGCAGTATTTT	CASRSWGEDTQYF
TRBV10-2	-	TRBJ2-3	-	TGCGCCAGCAGTGAGTCGTTCGTTGGTAGGGGGGGCCGAGATACGCAGTATTTT	CASSESFVGRGGRDTQYF
TRBV25-1	-	TRBJ1-5	once	TGTGCCAGCAGTGAATACGGCGGGCAGCCCCAGCATTTT	CASSEYGGQPQHF